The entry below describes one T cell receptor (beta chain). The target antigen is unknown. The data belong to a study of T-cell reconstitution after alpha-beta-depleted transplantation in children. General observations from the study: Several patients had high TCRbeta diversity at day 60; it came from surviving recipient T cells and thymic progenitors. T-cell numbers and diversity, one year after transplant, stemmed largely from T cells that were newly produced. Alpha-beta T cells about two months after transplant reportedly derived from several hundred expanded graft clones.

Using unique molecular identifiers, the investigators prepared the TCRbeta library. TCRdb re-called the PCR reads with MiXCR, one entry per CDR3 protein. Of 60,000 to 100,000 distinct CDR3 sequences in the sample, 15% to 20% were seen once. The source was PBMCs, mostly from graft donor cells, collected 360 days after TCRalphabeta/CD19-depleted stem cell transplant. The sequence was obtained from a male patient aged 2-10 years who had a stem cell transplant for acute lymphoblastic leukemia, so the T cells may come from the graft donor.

CDR3 loop: CASSNRATSYEQYF. The CDR3 DNA follows: TGTGCCAGTAGTAACAGGGCAACCTCCTACGAGCAGTACTTC. The chain joins TRBV19 to TRBJ2-7; weak D call: TRBD1 (6 bases). In germline, CDR1 is LNHDA, CDR2 SQIVND (reference sequence). CDR3 length equals 14 residues. Trimming stripped 4 bases from V and 0 bases from J, with 10 bases between. The full variable domain, with the rest looked up from reference TRBV19 and TRBJ2-7, is DGGITQSPKYLFRKEGQNVTLSCEQNLNHDAMYWYRQDPGQGLRLIYYSQIVNDFQKGDIAEGYSVSREKKESFPLTVTSAQKNPTAFYLCASSNRATSYEQYFGPGTRLTVT.